This T cell receptor beta chain emerged from a study of shared clonotypes between healthy human individuals. Study as a whole: Each donor contributed plates that comprised three CD4 naive, three CD4 memory, two CD8 naive and one CD8 memory. General observations from the study: Between a handful of donors, naive CD4 clonotypes were shared at a level of about 5%.

Of note for this clone: The antigen remains unidentified. Other DNA sequences from this sample encode an identical CDR3 as well.

Terminally differentiated effector memory CD45RA+ cells were excluded from the naive CD8 cells, which were CD45RO-negative and positively selected for CCR7. All the donors were Caucasian adults who lived in Nashville, Tennessee. The CDR3 consists of 15 residues. The V gene end was trimmed by 5 bases and the J gene end by 1 base; junction bases not matched to a gene: 4. Germline lookup yields CDR1 PRHDT and CDR2 FYEKMQ (reference sequence). This was a deep-level run. Repertoires were generated with immunoSEQ multiplex PCR, while TCRdb's copy carries only in-frame clones and drops some. The sample has approximately 840,000 clones; 90% to 97% are singletons.

Sequenced input: naive CD8+ T cells sorted from blood. The gene calls are TRBV13 and TRBJ1-1; 10 bases map to TRBD1. The sequence was obtained from a man under 40 in good health. CDR3: CASSTRDRGNTEAFF. CDR3 DNA: TGTGCCAGCAGCACCCGGGACAGGGGGAACACTGAAGCTTTCTTT.